This T cell receptor beta chain came from a study of T cells in Graves' hyperthyroidism and ophthalmopathy. General study points: The model identified upcoming ophthalmopathy a median roughly 6.5 months ahead of onset.

In its sample, this clonotype was seen many times. What it recognizes is unknown. TCR beta CDR3 sequences were amplified from RNA transcripts. First-round RT-PCR targeting the TCR CDR3 was performed with the HTBI primer set. TCRdb independently ran MiXCR on the multiplex PCR reads; one entry per CDR3 protein. The sample includes some 270,000 distinct CDR3 sequences, roughly 15% of them seen just once. Sequencing input: blood. This TCR derives from a woman in her forties with Graves' hyperthyroidism.

CDR3 nucleotide sequence: TGTGCCAGCACTAGGACACTGGACAGGGGCCTTGAAAAACTGTTTTTT. Its protein is CASTRTLDRGLEKLFF. The rearrangement links TRBV6-1 to TRBJ1-4, with 9 bases matching TRBD1. Germline CDR1 and CDR2: MNHNS and SASEGT. J gave up 7 bases and V 7 bases, and 13 bases lay outside the gene matches. The CDR3 totals 16 residues.